This is a list of T cell receptor beta chains from one sample in a study of T cells in Graves' hyperthyroidism and ophthalmopathy. A single record per CDR3 protein comes from TCRdb applying MiXCR to the multiplex PCR reads. The profile shows roughly 500,000 distinct CDR3 sequences, roughly 50% of them singletons. The sample was peripheral blood or thyroid tissue (not recorded which). The receptors shown here come from an adult woman with Graves' disease, either hyperthyroidism or ophthalmopathy (not recorded which). The CDR3 runs from the conserved cysteine through the conserved F or W. Each record gives: J gene, V gene, clone size, CDR3 protein. Where a row states a size, it is once, few, many or the class of an expanded clone; other rows omit it.

j_call: TRBJ2-1
v_call: TRBV10-2
clone_size: NA
cdr3_aa: CATSGAYNEQFF

j_call: TRBJ1-5
v_call: TRBV6-1
clone_size: many
cdr3_aa: CASSQVGVLGQPQHF

j_call: TRBJ1-2
v_call: TRBV5-1
clone_size: NA
cdr3_aa: CASSLTGAFSGYTF

j_call: TRBJ2-6
v_call: TRBV12-3/TRBV12-4
clone_size: NA
cdr3_aa: CASGPGANVLTF

j_call: TRBJ1-2
v_call: TRBV9
clone_size: NA
cdr3_aa: CASRIGGGVGYTF

j_call: TRBJ1-1
v_call: TRBV19
clone_size: many
cdr3_aa: CASSTPNRRSAFF

j_call: TRBJ1-4
v_call: TRBV7-8
clone_size: NA
cdr3_aa: CASSLGQISATNEKLFF

j_call: TRBJ2-6
v_call: TRBV19
clone_size: many
cdr3_aa: CASIAYSNSGANVLTF

j_call: TRBJ2-5
v_call: TRBV6-5
clone_size: few
cdr3_aa: CASSPPSRGPETQYF

j_call: TRBJ1-4
v_call: TRBV20-1
clone_size: once
cdr3_aa: CSARERHNEKLFF

j_call: TRBJ1-5
v_call: TRBV6-1
clone_size: many
cdr3_aa: CASSQLYQPQHF

j_call: TRBJ2-5
v_call: TRBV25-1
clone_size: NA
cdr3_aa: CASSGTGDIETQYF

j_call: TRBJ2-5
v_call: TRBV7-9
clone_size: few
cdr3_aa: CASSLMAGGGQETQYF